This passage covers 30 T cell receptor beta chains from one sample sequenced in a study of T-cell reconstitution after alpha-beta-depleted transplantation in children. TCRbeta library preparation incorporated unique molecular identifiers. TCRdb called the PCR reads again in MiXCR, with one record for every CDR3 protein. Here the sample spans 780,000 or so distinct CDR3 sequences, less than 20% being singletons. This specimen consisted of PBMCs, mostly from graft donor cells, obtained 360 days after TCRalphabeta/CD19-depleted stem cell transplant. These receptors came from a male patient aged 10 to 17 who had a stem cell transplant for acute lymphoblastic leukemia, so the T cells may come from the graft donor.

V usage is TRBV10-2 and J usage is TRBJ2-3; 8 nucleotides match TRBD2. V shed 4 bases and J 4 bases; nucleotides not matched to a gene: 19. The CDR3 runs to 19 residues. Germline CDR1 is WSHSY and CDR2 is SAAADI. The CDR3 region has the DNA TGCGCCAGCAGTGGGAAAGTCGTCGGGACTAGGATGTGGCCAGATACGCAGTATTTT. It is translated as CASSGKVVGTRMWPDTQYF.

Regarding this clonotype: Being one base from a much bigger clone, this may be a read error. V and J are TRBV7-9 and TRBJ2-7; D might be TRBD1 or TRBD2, each matching 6 bases. V lost 3 bases and J 7 bases, leaving 13 bases between the germline ends. The CDR3 contains 13 residues. Germline loops: CDR1 SEHNR, CDR2 FQNEAQ (reference sequence). In DNA form, the CDR3 reads TGTGCCAGCAGCTTCCCGGGGGCGGAGGAGCAGTACTTC. This encodes CASSFPGAEEQYF. The full variable domain, rest sourced from reference TRBV7-9 and TRBJ2-7, is DTGVSQNPRHKITKRGQNVTFRCDPISEHNRLYWYRQTLGQGPEFLTYFQNEAQLEKSRLLSDRFSAERPKGSFSTLEIQRTEQGDSAMYLCASSFPGAEEQYFGPGTRLTVT.

This clonotype has just a few counts. This chain links TRBV29-1 with TRBJ1-4; possibly TRBD1 for D (6 bases). This CDR3 is built from 16 residues. The V gene's germline CDR1 is SQVTM and CDR2 ANQGSEA. Trimming took 0 bases from V and 4 from J, leaving 15 bases between them. This chain's CDR3 is CSVEDLGTSDNEKLFF. The CDR3 DNA reads TGCAGCGTTGAAGATCTAGGGACATCGGATAATGAAAAACTGTTTTTT.

The chain has TRBV5-1 and TRBJ2-5, with D perhaps assigned TRBD1 or TRBD2 (5 bases each). CDR3 size: 16 residues. Trimming took 0 bases from V and 0 from J, leaving 12 bases between them. The V gene's germline CDR1 is SGHRS and CDR2 YFSETQ. Written as DNA, the CDR3 is TGCGCCAGCAGCTTGGGTTTGGGGGAGTACCAAGAGACCCAGTACTTC. Translation gives CASSLGLGEYQETQYF.

V gene TRBV5-1 combines with J gene TRBJ2-6; 9 bases align to TRBD1. The germline V gene has CDR1 SGHRS and CDR2 YFSETQ. The CDR3 runs to 18 residues. V dropped 3 bases and J dropped 4; count of bases not matched to a gene: 11. In DNA, the CDR3 is TGCGCCAGCAGCTCAGGACAGGGGAGGGTTGGAGGGGCCAACGTCCTGACTTTC. Translating gives CASSSGQGRVGGANVLTF.

The rearrangement joins TRBV3-1 to TRBJ1-5; perhaps TRBD1 as D (5 bases). Germline CDR1 LGHDT, CDR2 YNNKEL (reference sequence). Deletions cut 2 bases from V and 2 bases from J, with 10 bases between. This CDR3 has 15 residues. CDR3 nucleotides: TGTGCCAGCAGCCAAAGGCAGGGTGGCAATCAGCCCCAGCATTTT. This encodes CASSQRQGGNQPQHF.

This clonotype has only a few counts. The CDR3 region has the DNA TGTGCCAGCAGCTCTTATGATGGGCCGTATGATGAAAAACTGTTTTTT. Amino acid sequence: CASSSYDGPYDEKLFF. V usage is TRBV4-2 and J usage is TRBJ1-4; D gene unclear. Trimming pared 5 bases from V and 6 bases from J, leaving 19 bases between. The germline V gene has CDR1 LGHNA and CDR2 YNFKEQ. CDR3 length: 16 amino acids.

In its sample, this clonotype was seen a few times. The chain uses TRBV5-1 and TRBJ2-5; TRBD2 aligns across 12 bases. The trim removed 0 bases at V and 4 bases at J, leaving 7 bases unmatched. CDR3 length equals 17 residues. From germline, CDR1 is SGHRS and CDR2 YFSETQ. In DNA form, the CDR3 reads TGCGCCAGCAGCTTGGCCCTGACTAGCGGGAGAGTAGAGACCCAGTACTTC. This encodes CASSLALTSGRVETQYF.

This clonotype was observed a few times. The CDR3 nucleotides read TGTGCCAGCAAGCCAGGAAGCCAAGAGACCCAGTACTTC. Translated: CASKPGSQETQYF. The chain is built from TRBV12-3 or TRBV12-4 and TRBJ2-5; D remains ambiguous. Trimming shortened V by 7 bases and J by 1 base, and 10 bases separated the two germline ends. CDR3 length: 13 amino acids.

CDR3 sequence (DNA): TGTGCCAGCAGCGAAAGGACAGTTTTTGGGCAGTACTTC. Its translation: CASSERTVFGQYF. This rearrangement joins TRBV7-9 to TRBJ2-7; possible D gene TRBD1, 6 bases. V gave up 5 bases and J gave up 9 bases, with 17 bases separating them. Germline V gene data show CDR1 as SEHNR and CDR2 as FQNEAQ (reference sequence). This CDR3 contains 13 residues.

The rearrangement joins TRBV6-1 to TRBJ2-4; perhaps D is TRBD1 or TRBD2 (5 bases each). With 6 bases removed from V and 2 bases from J, the gap between germline ends came to 23 bases. The germline CDR1 and CDR2 sequences are MNHNS and SASEGT. The CDR3 is 18 residues long. The CDR3 nucleotides are TGTGCCAGCAGCCACTGGGGGATTGGGCGTATAACCAAAAACATTCAGTACTTC. This translates into CASSHWGIGRITKNIQYF.

This clonotype has just a few counts. The chain uses TRBV6-1 and TRBJ1-3; D remains ambiguous. Trimming shortened V by 11 bases and J by 4 bases, and 15 bases separated the two germline ends. CDR3 length: 13 residues. CDR1 is MNHNS, CDR2 SASEGT, per germline. CDR3 loop: CARRETPGNTIYF. The CDR3 coding sequence is TGTGCCCGAAGAGAAACACCGGGAAACACCATATATTTT.

This clonotype occurred a few times. The chain links TRBV12-3 or TRBV12-4 to TRBJ2-2; 9 positions match TRBD2. Germline trimming cut 3 bases from V and 7 bases from J; bases unmatched to any gene: 3. The CDR3 runs to 14 residues. Written as DNA, the CDR3 is TGTGCCAGCAGTTTCTTTAGCGGGAGCGGGGAGCTGTTTTTT. This gives the protein CASSFFSGSGELFF.

This clonotype was seen a handful of times. The gene calls are TRBV9 and TRBJ2-3, with TRBD2 identical over 11 bases. The germline gives CDR1 SGDLS, CDR2 YYNGEE. This CDR3 comprises 21 residues. V dropped 1 base and J dropped 4; count of bases not matched to a gene: 20. CDR3 nucleotides: TGTGCCAGCAGCGTAACCCCAGGCGGTTATTTAGCGGGAGGGCCGTCAGATACGCAGTATTTT. It specifies CASSVTPGGYLAGGPSDTQYF.

This clonotype was observed a few times. The chain joins TRBV11-2 to TRBJ2-1; D is undetermined. V was shortened by 4 bases and J by 8 bases, with 15 bases between the two germline ends. Looked up from germline, CDR1 is SGHAT and CDR2 is FQNNGV. The CDR3 length is 14 residues. This CDR3 reads CASSSVKGRYEQFF. CDR3 in DNA: TGTGCCAGCAGCTCCGTCAAGGGCCGGTATGAGCAGTTCTTC.

This clonotype was picked up a small number of times. The chain employs TRBV7-3 and TRBJ1-1; D might be TRBD1 (5 bases). The CDR3 sequence is 15 residues long. Per germline, CDR1 SGHTA and CDR2 FQGTGA. V was pared by 5 bases and J by 4 bases, with 17 bases between. The CDR3 protein is CASSPGRGKITEAFF. The CDR3 coding sequence is TGTGCCAGCAGCCCGGGACGGGGGAAGATCACTGAAGCTTTCTTT.

This chain connects TRBV5-1 to TRBJ2-7; TRBD1 agrees at 10 bases. CDR3 length: 15 residues. J gave up 6 bases and V 1 base, and 7 bases lay outside the gene matches. Per germline, CDR1 SGHRS and CDR2 YFSETQ. The CDR3 spells CASSLTPGQGSEQYF. As DNA, the CDR3 is TGCGCCAGCAGCTTGACACCGGGACAGGGGAGCGAGCAGTACTTC.

The chain has TRBV20-1 and TRBJ2-5, with 11 bases fitting TRBD2. CDR3 length: 16 amino acids. The ends lost 5 bases at V and 7 bases at J; junction bases unmatched: 15. Per the germline V gene, CDR1 is DFQATT and CDR2 is SNEGSKA (reference sequence). For the CDR3, the DNA is TGCAGTGCTCCTCGGCTGCTAGCGGGAGGAGGTGGGACCCAGTACTTC. Translated, it gives CSAPRLLAGGGGTQYF.

In this sample, this clonotype turned up a few times. The chain uses TRBV12-3 or TRBV12-4 and TRBJ2-7; D is tentatively TRBD1 or TRBD2 (5 bases each). The CDR3 sequence is 13 residues long. The V end was cut by 4 bases, the J end by 3 bases, with 10 bases between. The CDR3 is CASSSMGVYEQYF. Here the CDR3 DNA reads TGTGCCAGCAGTTCTATGGGGGTCTACGAGCAGTACTTC.

The genes are TRBV11-3 and TRBJ2-1; no clear D gene. Germline V gene lookup returns CDR1 SGHNT and CDR2 YENEEA. V lost 0 bases and J lost 9, with 12 bases in between. This CDR3 spans 14 amino acids. Here the CDR3 reads CASSLETDSSEQFF. The CDR3 DNA reads TGTGCCAGCAGCTTAGAAACCGACTCCAGTGAGCAGTTCTTC.

CDR3 sequence (DNA): TGTGCCAGCACCCGGACAGGGATAAACATTCAGTACTTC. This gives the protein CASTRTGINIQYF. The rearrangement joins TRBV2 to TRBJ2-4; 8 bases map to TRBD1. The CDR3 loop spans 13 amino acids. The V segment lost 7 bases and the J segment 6 bases; nucleotides outside the gene matches: 5. From germline, CDR1 is SNHLY and CDR2 FYNNEI.

The chain uses TRBV2 and TRBJ2-7; 8 bases line up with TRBD1. The germline V gene encodes CDR1 SNHLY and CDR2 FYNNEI. V dropped 5 bases and J dropped 0; count of bases not matched to a gene: 15. CDR3 length: 18 residues. The CDR3 sequence: CASSPIYHRGWASYEQYF. CDR3 coding DNA: TGTGCCAGCAGTCCAATTTACCACAGGGGGTGGGCCTCCTACGAGCAGTACTTC.

This rearrangement joins TRBV7-9 to TRBJ2-7, with D perhaps matching TRBD2 (6 bases). Trimming removed 5 bases from V and 0 bases from J, with 20 bases in between. There are 17 residues in the CDR3. The V gene's germline CDR1 is SEHNR and CDR2 FQNEAQ (reference sequence). CDR3 bases: TGTGCCAGCAGCCCAGATGGCCCTAGCGAGAGCTCCTACGAGCAGTACTTC. Translation: CASSPDGPSESSYEQYF.

This clonotype has a count of ten or more. This chain joins TRBV5-1 and TRBJ1-2; D might be TRBD1 (5 bases). Germline V lookup: CDR1 SGHRS, CDR2 YFSETQ. V gave up 4 bases and J gave up 6 bases, with 7 bases separating them. There are 11 residues in the CDR3. CDR3 protein: CASSQGHGYTF. The CDR3, as DNA: TGCGCCAGCAGCCAGGGCCATGGCTACACCTTC. The full variable domain, its missing parts supplied by reference TRBV5-1 and TRBJ1-2, is KAGVTQTPRYLIKTRGQQVTLSCSPISGHRSVSWYQQTPGQGLQFLFEYFSETQRNKGNFPGRFSGRQFSNSRSEMNVSTLELGDSALYLCASSQGHGYTFGSGTRLTVV.

This clonotype turned up a few times. V gene TRBV25-1 combines with J gene TRBJ2-3, with 7 positions matching TRBD1. V lost 6 bases, J lost 4 bases, and 4 bases stayed unmatched. The CDR3 sequence is 13 residues long. The germline V gene has CDR1 MGHDK and CDR2 SYGVNS. The CDR3 DNA is TGTGCCAGCAGAAAGACAGGGCCAGATACGCAGTATTTT. Translating it yields CASRKTGPDTQYF. Combining the CDR3 with reference TRBV25-1 and TRBJ2-3 gives the whole variable domain EADIYQTPRYLVIGTGKKITLECSQTMGHDKMYWYQQDPGMELHLIHYSYGVNSTEKGDLSSESTVSRIRTEHFPLTLESARPSHTSQYLCASRKTGPDTQYFGPGTRLTVL.

This clonotype was detected many times. As DNA, the CDR3 is TGTGCCAGCAGCTGGGGACTAGCAATAACCGGGGAGCTGTTTTTT. It yields the protein CASSWGLAITGELFF. The V gene is TRBV11-2, the J gene TRBJ2-2, with 9 bases lining up with TRBD2. The V segment lost 4 bases and the J segment 5 bases; nucleotides outside the gene matches: 5. CDR1 and CDR2 (germline): SGHAT, FQNNGV. The CDR3 has 15 residues.

The genes are TRBV7-2 and TRBJ2-2; 7 nucleotides agree with TRBD2. CDR1 SGHTA and CDR2 FQGNSA come from the germline V gene. The CDR3 contains 15 residues. Unmatched junction bases numbered 7, after V lost 3 bases and J lost 6 bases. DNA of the CDR3: TGTGCCAGCAGCTTGGTGGGAGGGTTCGCCGGGGAGCTGTTTTTT. Protein product: CASSLVGGFAGELFF.

This clonotype was seen more than once but under ten times. The chain joins TRBV4-1 to TRBJ2-4; D remains unclear. V was shortened by 0 bases and J by 0 bases, with 9 bases between the two germline ends. The CDR3 length is 16 residues. Per the germline V gene, CDR1 is MGHRA and CDR2 is YSYEKL. The CDR3 protein is CASSQDSAVAKNIQYF. CDR3 in DNA: TGCGCCAGCAGCCAAGATTCGGCCGTAGCCAAAAACATTCAGTACTTC.

The table lists this clonotype with many counts. The CDR3 DNA sequence: TGTGCCAGCAGTTTAATTCACGGCTACACCTTC. This translates into CASSLIHGYTF. This chain joins TRBV12-3 or TRBV12-4 and TRBJ1-2, with D hard to call. Trimming cost V 2 bases and J 8 bases, with 6 bases left between them. There are 11 residues in the CDR3.

The chain joins TRBV7-6 to TRBJ2-5; maybe TRBD2 (6 bases). This CDR3 has 15 amino acids. Germline CDR1 is SGHVS and CDR2 is FNYEAQ. The V end was cut by 2 bases, the J end by 5 bases, with 15 bases between. CDR3 DNA: TGTGCCAGCAGCTTATTCTTGGAGGGGATGGAGACCCAGTACTTC. The encoded protein is CASSLFLEGMETQYF. The full variable domain, rest sourced from reference TRBV7-6 and TRBJ2-5, is GAGVSQSPRYKVTKRGQDVALRCDPISGHVSLYWYRQALGQGPEFLTYFNYEAQQDKSGLPNDRFSAERPEGSISTLTIQRTEQRDSAMYRCASSLFLEGMETQYFGPGTRLLVL.